This T cell receptor (beta chain) was identified in a study of T-cell memory formation after mild COVID-19. From 5'RACE with constant-segment primers came TCR alpha and TCR beta cDNA libraries that carried sample barcodes and UMIs. MiXCR, run by TCRdb on the 5' RACE reads, gives a single entry per CDR3 protein. The sample consists of about 210,000 distinct CDR3 sequences, around 30% of them appearing once. Germline CDR1 is DFQATT and CDR2 is SNEGSKA (reference sequence). This CDR3 comprises 12 residues. Sequencing was carried out using PBMCs or a T cell subset sorted from them (not recorded which). The clonotype was recovered from an adult woman who had mild COVID-19 (a few samples of this study predate the infection). Cell type and time point are not known. The chain couples TRBV20-1 to TRBJ2-3, with TRBD2 matching over 7 bases. CDR3 in amino acids: CSPRAGVDTQYF. CDR3 DNA sequence: TGCAGCCCTCGTGCGGGGGTAGATACGCAGTATTTT.